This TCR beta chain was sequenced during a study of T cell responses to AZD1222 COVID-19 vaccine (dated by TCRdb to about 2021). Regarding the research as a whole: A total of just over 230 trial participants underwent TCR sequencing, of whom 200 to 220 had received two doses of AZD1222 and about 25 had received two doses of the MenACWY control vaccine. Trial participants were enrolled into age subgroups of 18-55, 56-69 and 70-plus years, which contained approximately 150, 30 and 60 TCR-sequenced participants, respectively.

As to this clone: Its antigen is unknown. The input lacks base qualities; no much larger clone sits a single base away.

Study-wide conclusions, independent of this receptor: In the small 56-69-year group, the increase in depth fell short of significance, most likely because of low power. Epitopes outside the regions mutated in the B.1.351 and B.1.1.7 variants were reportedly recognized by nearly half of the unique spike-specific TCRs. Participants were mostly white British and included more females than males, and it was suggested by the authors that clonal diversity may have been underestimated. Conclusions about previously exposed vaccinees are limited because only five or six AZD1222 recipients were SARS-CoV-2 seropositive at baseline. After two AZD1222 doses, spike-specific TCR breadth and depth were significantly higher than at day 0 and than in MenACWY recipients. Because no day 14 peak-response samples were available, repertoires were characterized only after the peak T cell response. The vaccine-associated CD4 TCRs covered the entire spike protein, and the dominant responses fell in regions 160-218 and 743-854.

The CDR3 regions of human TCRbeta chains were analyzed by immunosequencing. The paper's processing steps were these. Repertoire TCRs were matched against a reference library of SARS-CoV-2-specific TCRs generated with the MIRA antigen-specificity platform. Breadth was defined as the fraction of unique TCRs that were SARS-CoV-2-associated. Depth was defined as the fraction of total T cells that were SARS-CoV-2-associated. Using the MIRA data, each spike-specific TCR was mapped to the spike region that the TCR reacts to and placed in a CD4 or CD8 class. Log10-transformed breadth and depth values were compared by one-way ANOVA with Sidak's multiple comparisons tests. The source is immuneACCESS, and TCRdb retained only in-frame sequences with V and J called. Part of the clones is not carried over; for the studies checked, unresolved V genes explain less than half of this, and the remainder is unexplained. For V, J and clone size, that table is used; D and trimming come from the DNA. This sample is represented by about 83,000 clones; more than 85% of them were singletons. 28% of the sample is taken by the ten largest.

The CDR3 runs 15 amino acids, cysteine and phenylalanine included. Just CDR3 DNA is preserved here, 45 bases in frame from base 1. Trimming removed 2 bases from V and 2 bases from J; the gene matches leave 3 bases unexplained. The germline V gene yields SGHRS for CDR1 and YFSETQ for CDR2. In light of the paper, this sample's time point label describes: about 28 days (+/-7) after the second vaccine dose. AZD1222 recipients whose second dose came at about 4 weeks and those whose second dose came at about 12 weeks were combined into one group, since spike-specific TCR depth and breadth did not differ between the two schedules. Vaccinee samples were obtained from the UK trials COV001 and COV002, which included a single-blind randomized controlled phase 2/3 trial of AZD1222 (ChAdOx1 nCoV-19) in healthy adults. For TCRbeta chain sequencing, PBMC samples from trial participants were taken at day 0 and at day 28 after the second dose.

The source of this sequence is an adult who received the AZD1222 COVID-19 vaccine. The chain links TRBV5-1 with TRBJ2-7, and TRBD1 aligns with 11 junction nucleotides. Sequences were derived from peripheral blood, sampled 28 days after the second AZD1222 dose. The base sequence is TGCGCCAGCAGCTTAGGACAGGGGGCCGCCTACGAGCAGTACTTC. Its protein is CASSLGQGAAYEQYF.